A selection of T cell receptor beta chains follows, all from one sample in a study of blood T cell repertoires in COVID-19. Sequencing used immunoSEQ multiplex PCR; TCRdb keeps in-frame clones, though not all of them. The table has some 130,000 clones, more than 70% seen once. What was sequenced was peripheral blood. These receptor sequences come from a man between 65 and 85 years old with acute or convalescent COVID-19. Both conserved end residues are part of each CDR3. A D gene is named only where the DNA matches it firmly. Clone size, where shown, is once, few, many, or a class for clones that have expanded.

>.|TRBD1|TRBV28|TRBJ1-2
CASSETTGRDYGYTF
TGTGCCAGCAGTGAAACGACAGGGAGAGACTATGGCTACACCTTC
>.|TRBD1|TRBV6-4|TRBJ2-7
CASSVDRVGEQYF
TGTGCCAGCAGTGTCGACAGGGTTGGCGAGCAGTACTTC
>.|.|TRBV7-6|TRBJ2-5
CASSLARRETQYF
TGTGCCAGCAGCTTAGCGCGTAGAGAGACCCAGTACTTC
>medium-sized|TRBD1|TRBV7-9|TRBJ2-2
CASSPRQGGTGELFF
TGTGCCAGCAGCCCCAGACAGGGGGGTACCGGGGAGCTGTTTTTT
>.|TRBD1|TRBV19|TRBJ2-1
CASRRGQGDNEQFF
TGTGCCAGTAGGCGGGGACAGGGGGACAATGAGCAGTTCTTC
>few|.|TRBV5-8|TRBJ1-1
CASYPRGKRNTEAFF
TGTGCCAGCTACCCACGGGGAAAGCGCAACACTGAAGCTTTCTTT
>.|.|TRBV6-5|TRBJ1-4
CASSPAGTNEKLFF
TGTGCCAGCAGTCCAGCAGGGACTAATGAAAAACTGTTTTTT
>once|TRBD2|TRBV6-1|TRBJ2-1
CASSEAPAGGAYNEQFF
TGTGCCAGCAGTGAAGCCCCAGCGGGGGGGGCTTACAATGAGCAGTTCTTC
>once|.|TRBV21-1|TRBJ1-1
CASSKGARYSEAFF
TGTGCCAGCAGCAAAGGGGCCAGATATTCCGAAGCTTTCTTT
>.|.|TRBV10-3|TRBJ1-1
CAITSGGNTEAFF
TGTGCCATCACATCCGGCGGGAACACTGAAGCTTTCTTT
>.|.|TRBV2|TRBJ1-1
CASSEFRQGTEAFF
TGTGCCAGCAGTGAATTTAGGCAGGGCACTGAAGCTTTCTTT
>.|.|TRBV5-6|TRBJ2-7
CASSLGQLYEQYF
TGTGCCAGCAGCTTGGGACAGCTCTACGAGCAGTACTTC
>.|TRBD2|TRBV6-4|TRBJ2-3
CASRRGLAGRPLHCTDTQYF
TGTGCCAGCAGACGCGGACTAGCGGGGAGGCCCTTACATTGCACAGATACGCAGTATTTT